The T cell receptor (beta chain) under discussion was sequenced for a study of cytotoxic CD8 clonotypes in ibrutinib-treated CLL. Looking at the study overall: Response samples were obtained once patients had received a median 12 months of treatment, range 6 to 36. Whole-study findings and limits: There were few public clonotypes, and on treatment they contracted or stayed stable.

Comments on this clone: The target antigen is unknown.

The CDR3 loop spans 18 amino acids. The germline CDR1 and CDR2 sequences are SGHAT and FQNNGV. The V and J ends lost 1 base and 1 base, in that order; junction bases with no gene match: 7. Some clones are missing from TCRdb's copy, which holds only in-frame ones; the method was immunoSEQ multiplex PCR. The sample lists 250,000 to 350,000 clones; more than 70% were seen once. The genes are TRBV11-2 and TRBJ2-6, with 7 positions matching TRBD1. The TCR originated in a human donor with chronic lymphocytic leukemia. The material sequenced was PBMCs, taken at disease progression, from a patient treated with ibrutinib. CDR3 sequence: CASSLVDNRGSGANVLTF. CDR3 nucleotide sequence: TGTGCCAGCAGCTTAGTAGATAACAGGGGATCTGGGGCCAACGTCCTGACTTTC. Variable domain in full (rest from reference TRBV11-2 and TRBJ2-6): EAGVAQSPRYKIIEKRQSVAFWCNPISGHATLYWYQQILGQGPKLLIQFQNNGVVDDSQLPKDRFSAERLKGVDSTLKIQPAKLEDSAVYLCASSLVDNRGSGANVLTFGAGSRLTVL.